This TCR beta chain was captured in a study of T cell responses to AZD1222 COVID-19 vaccine (dated by TCRdb to 2020 to 2023). With regard to the full study: Because spike-specific TCR depth and breadth did not differ between the two schedules, AZD1222 recipients who got a second dose at roughly 4 weeks were pooled with those who got a second dose at roughly 12 weeks. TCR sequencing covered 230 or so trial participants: 200 to 220 given two doses of AZD1222 and some 25 given two doses of MenACWY control vaccine. Enrollment into the trials was organized by age into subgroups of 18-55, 56-69 and 70-plus years, and those subgroups contained roughly 140, 27 and 60 TCR-sequenced participants, respectively. Overall study outcomes, separate from this receptor: Conclusions about previously exposed vaccinees are limited, since just a handful of AZD1222 recipients were seropositive for SARS-CoV-2 at baseline. Nearly half of unique spike-specific TCRs reportedly recognized epitopes outside regions mutated in the B.1.351 and B.1.1.7 variants. The 56-69-year group was small, and its depth increase did not reach significance, likely because of low power. A significant rise in spike-specific TCR breadth and depth was observed after two AZD1222 doses relative to day 0 and relative to MenACWY recipients. The whole spike protein was spanned by vaccine-associated CD4 TCRs, and dominant responses were seen in regions 160-218 and 743-854. Because no samples from the day 14 peak response were available, repertoires could be characterized only after the peak T cell response. Participants were mostly white British and included more females than males, and it was suggested by the authors that clonal diversity may have been underestimated.

The time point label here, explained by the study, means: baseline before first vaccination. Vaccinee samples came from UK trials COV001 and COV002, including a single-blind randomized controlled phase 2/3 trial of AZD1222 (ChAdOx1 nCoV-19) in healthy adults. For TCRbeta chain sequencing, PBMC samples were collected from trial participants at day 0 and at day 28 after the second dose. Comments on this clone: The antigen it recognizes is unknown. No quality values exist for individual bases; no much larger clone is one base distant.

Trimming at the junction amounts to 4 bases on V and 2 bases on J, and the germline ends lie 11 bases apart. There are 13 amino acids in the CDR3, from cysteine to phenylalanine inclusive. The kept DNA is CDR3 alone, 39 bases in frame from the first base. Taken from the germline V gene (reference sequence), the CDR1 and CDR2 loops are GTSNPN and SVGIG. The CDR3 regions of human TCRbeta chains were analyzed by immunosequencing. The paper's processing steps were these. TCRs in the repertoires were matched against a reference library of SARS-CoV-2-specific TCRs that had been generated with the MIRA antigen-specificity platform. Breadth was defined as the fraction of unique TCRs that were SARS-CoV-2-associated. Depth was defined as the fraction of total T cells that were SARS-CoV-2-associated. Using the MIRA data, every spike-specific TCR was mapped to the spike region that the TCR reacted to and assigned to either a CD4 or a CD8 class. Log10-transformed breadth and depth values were compared by one-way ANOVA with Sidak's multiple comparisons tests. Not all clones reach the TCRdb copy of this immuneACCESS table, which keeps in-frame sequences only. Checked studies attribute under half of the gap to unresolved V genes and leave the rest unexplained. That table furnishes V, J and clone size, whereas the DNA furnished D and trimming. The sample yields over 110,000 clones; more than 90% were counted once. The ten largest account for around 1.7% of the sample.

The chain links TRBV30 with TRBJ1-2; the D gene is possibly TRBD1, with 5 bases matching. The sample consisted of peripheral blood, taken on day 0 of AZD1222 vaccination. The receptor's source is an adult in good health. CDR3 region: CAWTGTANYGYTF. The DNA sequence is as follows: TGTGCCTGGACCGGGACGGCGAACTATGGCTACACCTTC.